One and the same sample provided the 30 T cell receptor beta chains below, sequenced in a study of human T cells and chemical hapten exposure. Time point here: patch test 2, 6 weeks after DPC sensitization. Specified treatment: therapeutic diphenylcyclopropenone sensitization with weekly scalp DPC. TCRdb redid the calling of the RACE reads with MiXCR, one entry per CDR3 protein. The sample yields tens of thousands of distinct CDR3 sequences, around 7.9% seen once. Sequenced here: whole blood, sampled in connection with sensitization to the hapten diphenylcyclopropenone (DPC). These receptor sequences come from a woman in her 50s with alopecia areata. Some clones in this sample may be carry-over from other donors' samples.

CDR3 amino acids: CAIRNDSSGNTIYF. The CDR3 DNA sequence: TGTGCCATCAGGAACGACAGCTCTGGAAACACCATATATTTT. The chain recombines TRBV10-3 with TRBJ1-3; weak D call: TRBD1 (5 bases). The V gene lost 6 bases and the J gene lost 0 bases, with 9 bases spanning the gap. The CDR3 has 14 amino acids. CDR1 is ENHRY, CDR2 SYGVKD, per germline.

This clonotype appeared a few times. This chain joins TRBV28 and TRBJ1-2; the match to TRBD1 covers 11 bases. V lost 7 bases and J lost 3; bases outside the gene matches: 22. Germline V gene data show CDR1 as MDHEN and CDR2 as SYDVKM. This CDR3 is built from 20 residues. The CDR3 spells CASTPPQDRGRVFEYYGYTF. For the CDR3, the DNA is TGTGCCAGCACCCCACCCCAGGACAGGGGGCGAGTGTTTGAATACTATGGCTACACCTTC.

The chain employs TRBV2 and TRBJ1-1, with a possible D match to TRBD1 (6 bases). The CDR3 totals 11 residues. Germline lookup yields CDR1 SNHLY and CDR2 FYNNEI. The V end lost 8 bases, the J end lost 6 bases, and 10 bases lay between the germline ends. The CDR3 DNA is TGTGCCAGCGTCAGGGGCGCTGAAGCTTTCTTT. Encoded protein: CASVRGAEAFF. Looking up the rest from reference TRBV2 and TRBJ1-1 gives the full variable domain: EPEVTQTPSHQVTQMGQEVILRCVPISNHLYFYWYRQILGQKVEFLVSFYNNEISEKSEIFDDQFSVERPDGSNFTLKIRSTKLEDSAMYFCASVRGAEAFFGQGTRLTVV.

This clonotype has just a few counts. The chain combines TRBV7-2 with TRBJ2-7; D may correspond to TRBD1 or TRBD2 (5 bases each). This CDR3 comprises 14 residues. With 7 bases removed from V and 0 bases from J, the gap between germline ends came to 13 bases. Germline lookup yields CDR1 SGHTA and CDR2 FQGNSA. The CDR3 DNA follows: TGTGCCAGCACCACCGGGACGAACTCCTACGAGCAGTACTTC. Translated, it gives CASTTGTNSYEQYF.

This clonotype has just a few counts. The V gene is TRBV18, the J gene TRBJ2-7; D may correspond to TRBD1 or TRBD2 (5 bases each). CDR1 is KGHSH, CDR2 LQKENI, per germline. V lost 5 bases and J 4 bases, leaving 12 bases between the germline ends. The CDR3 contains 13 residues. CDR3 region: CASSRFEGYEQYF. Here the CDR3 DNA reads TGTGCCAGCTCAAGGTTTGAGGGGTACGAGCAGTACTTC.

This clonotype was counted at least ten times. The genes are TRBV5-6 and TRBJ2-3; 7 bases line up with TRBD2. Germline CDR1 SGHDT, CDR2 YYEEEE. V lost 4 bases to trimming and J lost 5 bases; unmatched junction nucleotides: 4. CDR3 size: 13 residues. CDR3 bases: TGTGCCAGCAGCCGGGACTACATAGATACGCAGTATTTT. Residues: CASSRDYIDTQYF.

The V call is TRBV6-5, the J call TRBJ2-5, with TRBD2 matching 13 bases. Trimming took 5 bases from V and 2 from J; bases not matched to a gene: 5. This CDR3 comprises 16 residues. Germline CDR1 MNHEY, CDR2 SVGAGI. The DNA for the CDR3 is TGTGCCAGCAGTGCCCCGACTAGCGGGGGGCAAGAGACCCAGTACTTC. Encoded protein: CASSAPTSGGQETQYF.

Concerning this clonotype: This may come from a read error, since a much larger clone is one base off. This CDR3 fails to terminate in the conserved phenylalanine or tryptophan, so it likely reflects a read error. For the CDR3, the DNA is TGCGCCAGCAGCCAAGAATGGGGCAGGGGCCCAGATACGCAGTATTTA. As protein: CASSQEWGRGPDTQYL. The chain is built from TRBV4-1 and TRBJ2-3; a possible D gene is TRBD1 (6 bases). V lost 0 bases to trimming and J lost 4 bases, with 14 bases between them. This CDR3 is 16 amino acids long. CDR1 is MGHRA and CDR2 is YSYEKL in the germline V gene.

The chain combines TRBV4-2 with TRBJ2-1; 10 nucleotides line up with TRBD2. This CDR3 is 17 amino acids long. V dropped 0 bases and J dropped 10; count of bases not matched to a gene: 12. Germline loops: CDR1 LGHNA, CDR2 YNFKEQ. The CDR3 nucleotides are TGTGCCAGCAGCCAAGAAGGGAGAGGGCTAGCGGGAGTGGAGCAGTTCTTC. This encodes CASSQEGRGLAGVEQFF.

This clonotype showed up many times. This rearrangement joins TRBV9 to TRBJ2-7, with D maybe TRBD2 (6 bases). Germline assignment: CDR1 SGDLS and CDR2 YYNGEE. The V end was cut by 0 bases, the J end by 3 bases, with 19 bases between. The CDR3 extends over 17 amino acids. CDR3 sequence: CASSVAPISGGLYEQYF. As DNA, the CDR3 is TGTGCCAGCAGCGTAGCTCCGATTAGCGGAGGCCTCTACGAGCAGTACTTC. Full variable domain (rest looked up from reference TRBV9 and TRBJ2-7): DSGVTQTPKHLITATGQRVTLRCSPRSGDLSVYWYQQSLDQGLQFLIQYYNGEERAKGNILERFSAQQFPDLHSELNLSSLELGDSALYFCASSVAPISGGLYEQYFGPGTRLTVT.

The rearrangement joins TRBV14 to TRBJ2-7; 8 nucleotides match TRBD1. Germline V gene data show CDR1 as SGHDN and CDR2 as FVKESK. CDR3 size: 14 residues. Trimming cost V 3 bases and J 6 bases; bases outside gene matches: 7. CDR3 in amino acids: CASSHDRGMVEQYF. In nucleotides, the CDR3 is TGTGCCAGCAGCCACGACAGGGGTATGGTCGAGCAGTACTTC.

As to this clonotype: This sequence may be a read error, since a much larger clone differs from it by one base. V is TRBV7-2 and J is TRBJ1-1; D remains ambiguous. V lost 7 bases and J lost 6, with 24 bases in between. The CDR3 totals 16 residues. Germline values: CDR1 SGHTA, CDR2 FQGNSA. The CDR3, as DNA: TGTGCCAGCAATGGTCTAGAAGAACAGAGAGGCCCTGAAGCTTTCTTT. This gives the protein CASNGLEEQRGPEAFF.

The sample holds a few counts of this clonotype. The chain carries TRBV24-1 and TRBJ2-7, with 8 nucleotides matching TRBD2. J lost 2 bases, V lost 3 bases, and 8 bases had no gene match. Germline V gene lookup returns CDR1 KGHDR and CDR2 SFDVKD. The CDR3 length is 16 residues. The CDR3 coding sequence is TGTGCCACCAGTGATCCAAGGGTAGCGGGACCCTACGAGCAGTACTTC. Translating gives CATSDPRVAGPYEQYF.

This clonotype has a handful of counts. V and J are TRBV6-2 or TRBV6-3 and TRBJ1-1; perhaps TRBD1 as D (5 bases). The V and J ends lost 1 base and 4 bases respectively, with 10 bases between them. The length of the CDR3 is 14 residues. CDR1 is MNHEY and CDR2 is SVGEGT in the germline V gene. The CDR3 is CASSYWRGLTEAFF. DNA for the CDR3: TGTGCCAGCAGTTACTGGAGGGGCCTCACTGAAGCTTTCTTT.

In this sample, this clonotype turned up a few times. The rearrangement joins TRBV15 to TRBJ2-1, with a possible D match to TRBD1 (5 bases). Per germline, CDR1 LNHNV and CDR2 YYDKDF (reference sequence). There are 13 residues in the CDR3. V shed 5 bases and J shed 4 bases, with 9 bases lying between them. DNA of the CDR3: TGTGCCACCAGCCTGAACAGGTACAATGAGCAGTTCTTC. This encodes CATSLNRYNEQFF.

The sample holds a few counts of this clonotype. The V call is TRBV3-1, the J call TRBJ2-4; D is uncertain. Trimming took off 3 bases at V and 0 bases at J, with 12 bases between the two ends. Germline V gene sequence: CDR1 LGHDT, CDR2 YNNKEL (reference sequence). This CDR3 has 16 amino acids. CDR3 DNA sequence: TGTGCCAGCAGCCACAATCTCAGACTAGCCAAAAACATTCAGTACTTC. Protein: CASSHNLRLAKNIQYF.

The CDR3 bases are TGTGCCAGTCCGTTACGGCGGGGAATGAGGGATACGCAGTATTTT. It yields the protein CASPLRRGMRDTQYF. The chain combines TRBV2 with TRBJ2-3, with D tentatively TRBD2 (6 bases). V lost 9 bases and J lost 6, with 22 bases in between. The germline V gene has CDR1 SNHLY and CDR2 FYNNEI. This CDR3 region has 15 residues.

This clonotype was observed a handful of times. This sequence joins TRBV12-3 or TRBV12-4 and TRBJ2-3; TRBD2 agrees at 8 bases. There are 13 residues in the CDR3. V trimming: 11 bases; J trimming: 1 base; junction bases outside the gene matches: 5. In nucleotides, the CDR3 is TGTGCCTCCCTGCGGGAGGGCACAGATACGCAGTATTTT. Translating gives CASLREGTDTQYF.

This clonotype was picked up many times. The rearrangement links TRBV29-1 to TRBJ1-1; 9 nucleotides agree with TRBD1. After removal of 6 bases from V and 10 bases from J, the junction contained 12 bases not matched to a gene. Germline assignment: CDR1 SQVTM and CDR2 ANQGSEA. The CDR3 sequence is 13 residues long. The CDR3 sequence: CSVGTGRRGLAFF. The CDR3 nucleotides read TGCAGCGTGGGGACAGGGAGAAGGGGATTAGCTTTCTTT.

This clonotype was counted many times. V is TRBV12-3 or TRBV12-4 and J is TRBJ2-3; the D gene is possibly TRBD2 (6 bases). The CDR3 spans 16 residues. Between the trimmed V and J ends, which lost 5 bases and 2 bases, there was a span of 17 bases. CDR3 amino acids: CASSPPAGGNTDTQYF. The CDR3 DNA reads as TGTGCCAGCAGTCCTCCGGCTGGGGGGAACACAGATACGCAGTATTTT.

This clonotype was counted only a few times. CDR3 protein: CASSSWTVMVTEAFF. CDR3 in DNA: TGTGCCAGCAGCTCCTGGACGGTGATGGTCACTGAAGCTTTCTTT. The chain is built from TRBV11-2 and TRBJ1-1; D call uncertain. The CDR3 runs to 15 residues. Trimming pared 4 bases from V and 4 bases from J, leaving 16 bases between. The V gene's germline CDR1 is SGHAT and CDR2 FQNNGV.

This clonotype was recorded many times. CDR3 protein: CASSQVRGNTDTQYF. Written as DNA, the CDR3 is TGTGCCAGCAGCCAAGTGCGGGGGAACACAGATACGCAGTATTTT. The chain recombines TRBV3-1 with TRBJ2-3; 7 nucleotides align to TRBD2. V lost 1 base to trimming and J lost 2 bases; unmatched junction nucleotides: 3. Germline V gene lookup returns CDR1 LGHDT and CDR2 YNNKEL (reference sequence). This CDR3 is built from 15 residues.

The table lists this clonotype with a few counts. V and J are TRBV20-1 and TRBJ1-2; D not resolved. Trimming pared 6 bases from V and 8 bases from J, leaving 19 bases between. Germline CDR1 reads DFQATT; CDR2 reads SNEGSKA (reference sequence). The CDR3 contains 13 residues. CDR3: CSAFGPGIGGYTF. For the CDR3, the DNA is TGCAGTGCCTTCGGACCGGGGATTGGAGGCTACACCTTC.

This clonotype was seen many times. The chain joins TRBV7-2 to TRBJ2-3; no definite D call. The CDR3 runs to 14 residues. The ends were cut back, 3 bases at V and 1 base at J, with 8 bases in the middle. The germline gives CDR1 SGHTA, CDR2 FQGNSA. This CDR3 is CASSFGRGTDTQYF. In DNA form, the CDR3 reads TGTGCCAGCAGCTTTGGCCGCGGCACAGATACGCAGTATTTT.

This clonotype has at least ten counts. The chain employs TRBV24-1 and TRBJ2-5; 8 positions agree with TRBD1. This CDR3 has 15 amino acids. J lost 1 base, V lost 5 bases, and 5 bases had no gene match. Germline lookup yields CDR1 KGHDR and CDR2 SFDVKD. CDR3 in amino acids: CATSAAGGPQETQYF. The CDR3 nucleotides are TGTGCCACCAGTGCCGCAGGGGGCCCCCAAGAGACCCAGTACTTC.

The chain recombines TRBV7-9 with TRBJ2-7; tentative D call: TRBD2 (6 bases). Trimming shortened V by 3 bases and J by 2 bases, and 11 bases separated the two germline ends. The CDR3 totals 14 residues. In germline, CDR1 is SEHNR, CDR2 FQNEAQ (reference sequence). In DNA, the CDR3 is TGTGCCAGCAGCTTCGGCGGGGTGGCCTACGAGCAGTACTTC. Its translation: CASSFGGVAYEQYF.

This clonotype occurred many times. J is TRBJ2-5 and V is TRBV19; 8 nucleotides line up with TRBD2. This CDR3 is 14 amino acids long. Trimming cost V 10 bases and J 5 bases; bases outside gene matches: 12. Germline CDR1 reads LNHDA; CDR2 reads SQIVND (reference sequence). The CDR3 spells CATSPSGGLETQYF. The DNA for the CDR3 is TGTGCCACCTCCCCGAGCGGGGGCCTGGAGACCCAGTACTTC.

This clonotype was counted ten times or more. The V gene is TRBV2, the J gene TRBJ1-1; D is ambiguous. The V and J ends lost 6 bases and 6 bases respectively, with 23 bases between them. Looked up from germline, CDR1 is SNHLY and CDR2 is FYNNEI. The CDR3 sequence is 16 residues long. CDR3 sequence (DNA): TGTGCCAGCAGCCCAAACCCCCCGCAGCCGGCTGCTGAAGCTTTCTTT. Protein: CASSPNPPQPAAEAFF.

This clonotype was observed a few times. CDR3 sequence reads: CASSLTGGAEAFF. The CDR3 DNA reads as TGTGCCAGCAGTTTAACAGGAGGCGCCGAAGCTTTCTTT. The chain is built from TRBV12-3 or TRBV12-4 and TRBJ1-1, with D possibly matching TRBD1 (5 bases). The CDR3 is made up of 13 amino acids. V was pared by 2 bases and J by 8 bases, with 12 bases between.

This clonotype was observed a few times. The genes are TRBV6-2 or TRBV6-3 and TRBJ2-2; no clear D gene. There are 16 residues in the CDR3. Looked up from germline, CDR1 is MNHEY and CDR2 is SVGEGT. Trimming pared 2 bases from V and 0 bases from J, leaving 10 bases between. The CDR3 DNA sequence: TGTGCCAGCAGTTACACACGGGTTTCGAACACCGGGGAGCTGTTTTTT. Its protein product is CASSYTRVSNTGELFF.